One T cell receptor beta chain is described in this entry. The data stem from a study of blood T cell repertoires in COVID-19. Looked up from germline, CDR1 is KGHSH and CDR2 is LQKENI. Trimming stripped 4 bases from V and 2 bases from J, with 15 bases between. CDR3 length: 16 residues. Measured with immunoSEQ multiplex PCR; TCRdb has only the in-frame clones, and not every one. The sample has fewer than 110,000 clones, over 65% seen once; the top ten hold approximately 12%. The chain carries TRBV18 and TRBJ1-3, with D hard to call. The clonotype was recovered from a human donor in a cohort sampled during active COVID-19. Sequencing was performed on peripheral blood. The CDR3 DNA reads TGTGCCAGCTCACGCACAGCGTCGGGGACTGGAAACACCATATATTTT. Its translation: CASSRTASGTGNTIYF.